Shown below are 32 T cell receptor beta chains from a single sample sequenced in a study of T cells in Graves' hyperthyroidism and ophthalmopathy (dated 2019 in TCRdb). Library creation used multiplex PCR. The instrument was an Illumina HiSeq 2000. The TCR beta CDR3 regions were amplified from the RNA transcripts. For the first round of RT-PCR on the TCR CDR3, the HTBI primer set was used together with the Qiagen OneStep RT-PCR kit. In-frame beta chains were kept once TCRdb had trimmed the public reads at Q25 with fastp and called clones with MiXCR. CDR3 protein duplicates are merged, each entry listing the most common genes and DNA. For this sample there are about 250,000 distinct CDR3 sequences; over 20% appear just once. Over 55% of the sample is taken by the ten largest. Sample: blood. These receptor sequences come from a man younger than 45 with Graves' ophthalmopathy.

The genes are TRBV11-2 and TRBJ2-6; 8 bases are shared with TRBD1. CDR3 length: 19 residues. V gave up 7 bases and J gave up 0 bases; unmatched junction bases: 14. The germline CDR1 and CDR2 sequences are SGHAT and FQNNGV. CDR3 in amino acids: CASTLRGWTGHSGANVLTF. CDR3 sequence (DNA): TGTGCCAGCACCCTTAGAGGTTGGACAGGGCACTCTGGGGCCAACGTCCTGACTTTC.

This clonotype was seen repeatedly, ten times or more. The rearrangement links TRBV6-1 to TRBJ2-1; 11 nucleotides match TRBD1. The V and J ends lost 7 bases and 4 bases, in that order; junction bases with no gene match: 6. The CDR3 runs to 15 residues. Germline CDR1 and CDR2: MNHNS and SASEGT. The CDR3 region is CASTSGTGGYNEQFF. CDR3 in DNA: TGTGCCAGCACCTCTGGGACAGGGGGGTACAATGAGCAGTTCTTC.

The CDR3, as DNA: TGCAGCGCCATGGGAACTCAACGGAGCGGCTACACCTTC. Translation: CSAMGTQRSGYTF. The J gene is TRBJ1-2, the V gene TRBV29-1; D unclear. The CDR3 length is 13 residues. The V end was cut by 7 bases, the J end by 8 bases, with 20 bases between. Germline CDR1 SQVTM, CDR2 ANQGSEA.

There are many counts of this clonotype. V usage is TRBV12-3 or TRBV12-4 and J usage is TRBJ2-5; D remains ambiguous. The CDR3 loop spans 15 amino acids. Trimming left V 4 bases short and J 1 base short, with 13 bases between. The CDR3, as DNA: TGTGCCAGCAGTTCCCCCCGCGAACCCCAAGAGACCCAGTACTTC. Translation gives CASSSPREPQETQYF.

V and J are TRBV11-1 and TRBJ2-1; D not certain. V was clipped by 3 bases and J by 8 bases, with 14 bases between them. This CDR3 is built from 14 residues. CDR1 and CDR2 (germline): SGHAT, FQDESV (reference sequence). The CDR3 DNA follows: TGTGCCAGCAGCTTTCTAATCAGCAACGATGAGCAGTTCTTC. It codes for CASSFLISNDEQFF.

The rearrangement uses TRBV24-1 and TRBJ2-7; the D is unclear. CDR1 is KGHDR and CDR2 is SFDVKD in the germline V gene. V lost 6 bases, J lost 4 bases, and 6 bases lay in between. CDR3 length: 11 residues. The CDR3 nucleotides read TGTGCCACCAGTTTGGGTTACGAGCAGTACTTC. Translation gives CATSLGYEQYF.

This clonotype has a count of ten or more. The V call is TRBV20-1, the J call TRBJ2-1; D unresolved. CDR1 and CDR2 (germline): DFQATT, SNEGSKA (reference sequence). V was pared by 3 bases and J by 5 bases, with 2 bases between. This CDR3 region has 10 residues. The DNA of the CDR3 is TGCAGTGCTAGGGACAATGAGCAGTTCTTC. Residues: CSARDNEQFF.

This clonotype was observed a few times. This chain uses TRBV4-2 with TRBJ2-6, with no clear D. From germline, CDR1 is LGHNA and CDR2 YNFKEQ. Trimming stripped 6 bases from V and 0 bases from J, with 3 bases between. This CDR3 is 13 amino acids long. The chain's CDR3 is CASRDSGANVLTF. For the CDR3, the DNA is TGTGCCAGCAGGGACTCTGGGGCCAACGTCCTGACTTTC.

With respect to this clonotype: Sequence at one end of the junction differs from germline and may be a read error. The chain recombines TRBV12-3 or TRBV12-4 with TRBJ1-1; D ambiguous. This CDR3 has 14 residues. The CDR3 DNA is TGTGCCAGCAGTTTAAAGGTCTTGAACACTGAAGTTTTCTTT. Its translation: CASSLKVLNTEVFF.

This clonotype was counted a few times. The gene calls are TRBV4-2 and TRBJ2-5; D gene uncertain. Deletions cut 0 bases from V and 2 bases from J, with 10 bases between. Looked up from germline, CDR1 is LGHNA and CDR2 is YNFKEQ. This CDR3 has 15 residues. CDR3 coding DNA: TGTGCCAGCAGCCAAGATCGAGTAGGGCAAGAGACCCAGTACTTC. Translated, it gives CASSQDRVGQETQYF.

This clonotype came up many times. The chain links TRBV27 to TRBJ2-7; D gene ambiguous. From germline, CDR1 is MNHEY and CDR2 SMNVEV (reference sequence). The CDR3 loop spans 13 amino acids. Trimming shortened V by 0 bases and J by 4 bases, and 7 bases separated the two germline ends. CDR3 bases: TGTGCCAGCAGTTTATCCCGCCTTTACGAGCAGTACTTC. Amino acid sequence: CASSLSRLYEQYF.

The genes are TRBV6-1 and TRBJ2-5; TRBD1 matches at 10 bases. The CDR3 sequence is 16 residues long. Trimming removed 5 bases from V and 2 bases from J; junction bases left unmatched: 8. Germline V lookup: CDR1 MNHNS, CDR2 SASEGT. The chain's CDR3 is CASSQLGQGVQETQYF. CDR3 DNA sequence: TGTGCCAGCAGTCAACTAGGACAGGGGGTGCAAGAGACCCAGTACTTC.

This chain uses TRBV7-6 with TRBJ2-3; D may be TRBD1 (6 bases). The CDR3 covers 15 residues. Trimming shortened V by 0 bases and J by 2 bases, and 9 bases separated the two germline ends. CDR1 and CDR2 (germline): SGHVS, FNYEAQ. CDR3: CASSLAGQFTDTQYF. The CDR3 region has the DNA TGTGCCAGCAGCTTAGCCGGACAGTTCACAGATACGCAGTATTTT.

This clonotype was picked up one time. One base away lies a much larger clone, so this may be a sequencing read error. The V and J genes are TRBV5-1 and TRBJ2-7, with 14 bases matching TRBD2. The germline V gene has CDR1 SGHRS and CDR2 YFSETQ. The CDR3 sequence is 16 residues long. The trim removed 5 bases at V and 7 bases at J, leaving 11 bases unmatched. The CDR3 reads CASSQTSGRAGGEQYF. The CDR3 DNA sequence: TGCGCCAGCAGTCAGACTAGCGGGAGGGCCGGGGGTGAGCAGTACTTC.

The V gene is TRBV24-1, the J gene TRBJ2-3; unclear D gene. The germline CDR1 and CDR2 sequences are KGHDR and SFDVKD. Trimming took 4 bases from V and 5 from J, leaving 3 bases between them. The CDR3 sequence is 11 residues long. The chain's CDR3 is CATSEGDTQYF. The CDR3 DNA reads TGTGCCACCAGTGAGGGAGATACGCAGTATTTT.

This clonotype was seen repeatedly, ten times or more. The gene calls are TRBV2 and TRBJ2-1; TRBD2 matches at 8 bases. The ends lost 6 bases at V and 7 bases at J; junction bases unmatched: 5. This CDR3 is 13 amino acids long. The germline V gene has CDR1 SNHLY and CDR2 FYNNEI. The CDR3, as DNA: TGTGCCAGCAGGCAGACTAGCGATAATGAGCAGTTCTTC. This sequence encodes CASRQTSDNEQFF.

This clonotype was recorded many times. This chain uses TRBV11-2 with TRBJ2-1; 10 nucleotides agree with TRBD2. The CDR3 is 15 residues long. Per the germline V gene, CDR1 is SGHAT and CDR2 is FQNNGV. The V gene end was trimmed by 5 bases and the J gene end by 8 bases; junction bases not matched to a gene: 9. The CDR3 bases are TGTGCCAGCAGCCTGATGGCTAGCGGGAGCTATGAGCAGTTCTTC. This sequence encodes CASSLMASGSYEQFF.

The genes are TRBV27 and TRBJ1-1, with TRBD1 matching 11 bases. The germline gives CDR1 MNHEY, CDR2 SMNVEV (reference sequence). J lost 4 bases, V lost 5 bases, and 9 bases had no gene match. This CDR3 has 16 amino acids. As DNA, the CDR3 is TGTGCCAGCAGTCCCGGGACAGGGGGGGGGGTCACTGAAGCTTTCTTT. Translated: CASSPGTGGGVTEAFF.

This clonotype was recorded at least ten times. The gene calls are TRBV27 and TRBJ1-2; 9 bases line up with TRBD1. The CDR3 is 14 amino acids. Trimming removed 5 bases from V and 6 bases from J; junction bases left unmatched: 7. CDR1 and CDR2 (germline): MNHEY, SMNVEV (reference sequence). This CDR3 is CASSRGQGMNGYTF. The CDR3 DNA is TGTGCCAGCAGTCGGGGACAGGGAATGAATGGCTACACCTTC.

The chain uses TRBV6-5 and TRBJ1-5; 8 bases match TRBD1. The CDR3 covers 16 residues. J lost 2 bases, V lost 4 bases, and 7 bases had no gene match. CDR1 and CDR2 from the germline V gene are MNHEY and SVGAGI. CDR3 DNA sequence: TGTGCCAGCAGTTTCACCCCGACAGGGGGCAATCAGCCCCAGCATTTT. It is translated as CASSFTPTGGNQPQHF.

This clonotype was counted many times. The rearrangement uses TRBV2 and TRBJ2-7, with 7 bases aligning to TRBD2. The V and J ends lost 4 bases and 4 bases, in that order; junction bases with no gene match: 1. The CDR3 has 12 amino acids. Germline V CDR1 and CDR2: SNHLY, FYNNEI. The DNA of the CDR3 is TGTGCCAGCAGTGGCGGGAGTTACGAGCAGTACTTC. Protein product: CASSGGSYEQYF.

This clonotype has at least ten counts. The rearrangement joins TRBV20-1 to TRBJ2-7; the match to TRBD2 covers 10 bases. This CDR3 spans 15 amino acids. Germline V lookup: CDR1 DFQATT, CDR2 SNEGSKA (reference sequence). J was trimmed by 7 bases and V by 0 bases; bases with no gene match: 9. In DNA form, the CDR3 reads TGCAGTGCTAGAGATGATGCGAGCGGGAGGGCGGAGCAGTACTTC. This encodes CSARDDASGRAEQYF.

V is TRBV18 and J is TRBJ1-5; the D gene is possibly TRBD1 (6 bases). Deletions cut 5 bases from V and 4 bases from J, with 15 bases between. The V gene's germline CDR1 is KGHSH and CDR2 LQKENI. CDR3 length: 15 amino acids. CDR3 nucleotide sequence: TGTGCCAGCTCAGCGGACGACAGGATTAATCAGCCCCAGCATTTT. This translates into CASSADDRINQPQHF. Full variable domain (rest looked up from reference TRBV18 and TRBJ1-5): NAGVMQNPRHLVRRRGQEARLRCSPMKGHSHVYWYRQLPEEGLKFMVYLQKENIIDESGMPKERFSAEFPKEGPSILRIQQVVRGDSAAYFCASSADDRINQPQHFGDGTRLSIL.

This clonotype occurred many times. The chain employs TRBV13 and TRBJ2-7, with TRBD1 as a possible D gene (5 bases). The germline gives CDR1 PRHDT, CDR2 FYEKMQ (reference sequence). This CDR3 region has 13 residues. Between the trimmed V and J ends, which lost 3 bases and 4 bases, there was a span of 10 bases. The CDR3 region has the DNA TGTGCCAGCAGCTTTGGACAACTATACGAGCAGTACTTC. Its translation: CASSFGQLYEQYF.

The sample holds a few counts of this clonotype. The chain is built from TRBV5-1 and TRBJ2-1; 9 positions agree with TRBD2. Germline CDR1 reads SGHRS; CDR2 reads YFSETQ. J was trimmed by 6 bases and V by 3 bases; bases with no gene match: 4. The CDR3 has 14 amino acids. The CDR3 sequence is CASSSLAGSNEQFF. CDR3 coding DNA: TGCGCCAGCAGCTCGCTAGCGGGATCCAATGAGCAGTTCTTC.

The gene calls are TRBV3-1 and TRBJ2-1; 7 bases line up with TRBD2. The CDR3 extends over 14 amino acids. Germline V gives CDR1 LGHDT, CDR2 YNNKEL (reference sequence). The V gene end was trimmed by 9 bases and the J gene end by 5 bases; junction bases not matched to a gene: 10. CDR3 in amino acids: CASSLAGDHNEQFF. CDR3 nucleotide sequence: TGTGCCAGTTCCTTAGCGGGCGACCACAATGAGCAGTTCTTC.

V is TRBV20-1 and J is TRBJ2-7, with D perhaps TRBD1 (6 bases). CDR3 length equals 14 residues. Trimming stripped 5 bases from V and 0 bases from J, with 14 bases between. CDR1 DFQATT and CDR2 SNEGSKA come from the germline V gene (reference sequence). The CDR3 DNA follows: TGCAGTGCTGGGGAAGGACAGATCTCCTACGAGCAGTACTTC. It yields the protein CSAGEGQISYEQYF.

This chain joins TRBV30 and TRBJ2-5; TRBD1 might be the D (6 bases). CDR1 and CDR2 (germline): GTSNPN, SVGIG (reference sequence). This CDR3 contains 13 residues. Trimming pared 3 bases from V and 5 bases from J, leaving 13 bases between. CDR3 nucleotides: TGTGCCTGGAGAAAACAGGGAGTTGAGACCCAGTACTTC. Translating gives CAWRKQGVETQYF.

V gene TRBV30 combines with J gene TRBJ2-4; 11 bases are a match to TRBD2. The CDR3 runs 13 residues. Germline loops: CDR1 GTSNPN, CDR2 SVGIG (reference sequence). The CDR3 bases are TGTGGTGTCGTAGCGGGAGGGAAAAACATTCAGTACTTC. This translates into CGVVAGGKNIQYF.

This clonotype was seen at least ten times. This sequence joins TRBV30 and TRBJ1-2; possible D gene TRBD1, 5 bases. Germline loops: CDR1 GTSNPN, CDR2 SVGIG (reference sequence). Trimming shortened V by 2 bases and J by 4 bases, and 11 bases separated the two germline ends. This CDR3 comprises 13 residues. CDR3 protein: CAWSPGRIYGYTF. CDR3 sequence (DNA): TGTGCCTGGAGTCCGGGGCGGATCTATGGCTACACCTTC. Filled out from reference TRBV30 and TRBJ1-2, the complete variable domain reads SQTIHQWPATLVQPVGSPLSLECTVEGTSNPNLYWYRQAAGRGLQLLFYSVGIGQISSEVPQNLSASRPQDRQFILSSKKLLLSDSGFYLCAWSPGRIYGYTFGSGTRLTVV.

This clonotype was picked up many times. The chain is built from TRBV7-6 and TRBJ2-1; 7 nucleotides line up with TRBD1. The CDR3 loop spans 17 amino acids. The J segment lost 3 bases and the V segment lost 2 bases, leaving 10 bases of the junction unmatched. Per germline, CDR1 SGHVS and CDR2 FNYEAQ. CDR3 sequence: CASSLRAGTADYNEQFF. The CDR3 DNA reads TGTGCCAGCAGCTTACGGGCAGGGACAGCAGACTACAATGAGCAGTTCTTC.

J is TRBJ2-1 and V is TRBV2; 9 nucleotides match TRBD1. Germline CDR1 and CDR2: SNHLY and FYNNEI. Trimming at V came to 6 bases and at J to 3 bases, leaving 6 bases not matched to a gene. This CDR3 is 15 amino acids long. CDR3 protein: CASSAQGAGYNEQFF. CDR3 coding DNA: TGTGCCAGCAGCGCACAGGGGGCTGGCTACAATGAGCAGTTCTTC.